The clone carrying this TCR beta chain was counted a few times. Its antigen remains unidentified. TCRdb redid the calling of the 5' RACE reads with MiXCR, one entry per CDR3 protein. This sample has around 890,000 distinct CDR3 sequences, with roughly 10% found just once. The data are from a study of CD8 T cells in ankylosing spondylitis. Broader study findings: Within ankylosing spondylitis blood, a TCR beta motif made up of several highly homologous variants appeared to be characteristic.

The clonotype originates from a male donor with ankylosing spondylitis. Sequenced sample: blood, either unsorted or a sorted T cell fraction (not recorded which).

CDR3 in amino acids: CASRRTKYEQYF. The CDR3 coding sequence is TGTGCCAGCCGACGGACTAAATACGAGCAGTACTTC. V and J are TRBV6-2 or TRBV6-3 and TRBJ2-7; D is perhaps TRBD2 (6 bases). The germline gives CDR1 MNHEY, CDR2 SVGEGT. CDR3 length: 12 residues. V lost 8 bases to trimming and J lost 4 bases, with 12 bases between them.